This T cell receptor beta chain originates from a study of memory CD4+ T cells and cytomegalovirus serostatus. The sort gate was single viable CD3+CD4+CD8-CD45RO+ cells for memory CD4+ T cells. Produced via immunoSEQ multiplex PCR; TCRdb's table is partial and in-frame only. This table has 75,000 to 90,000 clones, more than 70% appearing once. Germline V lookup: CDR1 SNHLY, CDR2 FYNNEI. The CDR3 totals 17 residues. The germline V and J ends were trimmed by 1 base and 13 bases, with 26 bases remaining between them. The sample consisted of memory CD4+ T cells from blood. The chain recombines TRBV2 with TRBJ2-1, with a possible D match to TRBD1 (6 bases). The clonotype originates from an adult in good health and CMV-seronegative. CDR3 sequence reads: CASSEGAGRGSPSGQFF. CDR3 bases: TGTGCCAGCAGTGAAGGGGCCGGCAGGGGAAGCCCATCGGGTCAGTTCTTC.